This TCR beta chain was obtained from a study of T cell repertoires in cytomegalovirus infection (dated by TCRdb to between 2019 and 2020). For the wider study: Because public TCR beta signatures pointed to carriage of CMV infection together with the matching HLA type, the HLA type of each donor mattered for the analysis. What the study reported, not specific to this receptor: The ex vivo response was dominated by HLA-C-restricted CMV-specific TCR beta clonotypes, which also provided the single most frequent clonotype in two of eight donors. Cumulative frequency of public TCR beta family members discriminated carriers of CMV infection plus the relevant HLA type in this cohort and an independent roughly 340-donor cohort.

This clonotype was seen ten or more times. The specificity of this receptor is unknown. No per-base quality is available; no much larger clone lies one base away. The run used an Illumina HiSeq 1500. The public reads were reprocessed in TCRdb via fastp at Q25 and MiXCR, keeping in-frame beta chains. Every CDR3 protein is listed once, alongside the most common genes and DNA of its rows. Here the sample has 500,000 or so distinct CDR3 sequences; approximately 15% occur a single time. The leading ten clones occupy roughly a quarter of the sample. V ends up 1 base short and J 1 base short, with an unmatched junction base count of 6. In the germline V gene, CDR1 corresponds to MGHRA and CDR2 to YSYEKL. The CDR3 goes from the cysteine to the phenylalanine over 18 residues. This entry keeps only the CDR3 DNA: 54 bases, framed from base 1.

The rearrangement joined TRBV4-1 to TRBJ2-3; TRBD2 fits 12 bases in the junction. The clonotype comes from a human donor in good health (CMV status not recorded). Some clones in this sample may be carry-over from other donors' samples. The specimen was CD8+ T cells from PBMCs. DNA sequence: TGCGCCAGCAGCCAAGCTTCTAGCGGGGGGGCCCGCACAGATACGCAGTATTTT. It translates to CASSQASSGGARTDTQYF.